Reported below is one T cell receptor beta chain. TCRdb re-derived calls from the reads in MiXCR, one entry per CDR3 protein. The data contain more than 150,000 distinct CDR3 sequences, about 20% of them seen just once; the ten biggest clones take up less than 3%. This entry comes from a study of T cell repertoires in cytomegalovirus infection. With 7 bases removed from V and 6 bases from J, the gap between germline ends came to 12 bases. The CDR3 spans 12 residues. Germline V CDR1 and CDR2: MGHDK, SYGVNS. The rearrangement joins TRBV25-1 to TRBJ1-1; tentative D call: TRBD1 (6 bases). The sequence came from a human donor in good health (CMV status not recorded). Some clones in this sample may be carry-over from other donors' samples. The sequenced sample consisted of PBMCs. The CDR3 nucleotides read TGTGCCAGCAAAGCAGGGGCGGCTGAAGCTTTCTTT. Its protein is CASKAGAAEAFF. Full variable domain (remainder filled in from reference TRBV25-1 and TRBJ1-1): EADIYQTPRYLVIGTGKKITLECSQTMGHDKMYWYQQDPGMELHLIHYSYGVNSTEKGDLSSESTVSRIRTEHFPLTLESARPSHTSQYLCASKAGAAEAFFGQGTRLTVV.